This T cell receptor (beta chain) was observed in a study of immune aging and cytomegalovirus after organ transplant (TCRdb year 2021). Regarding the research as a whole: All transplant recipients received three-drug immunosuppression with prednisone, tacrolimus, and mycophenolate. What the authors observed across the whole study: Post-transplant increases in aged-phenotype cells were observed regardless of clone size, following viremia and occurring earlier in large clones (days 200-264) than in small clones. Large clones contained a higher proportion of TEMRA cells, and the seven largest clones (approximately 1,900 cells) acquired aged and TEMRA cells while losing TCM cells. CD57 was not measured in the sequencing data, so a conservative gene-based aging definition was used instead.

The time point label here, explained by the study, means: five sample-tagged time points from pre-transplant (day -1) to day 368 post-transplant, pooled. Thawed PBMC were stimulated with a CMV IE-1 overlapping peptide library for about 13 hours, with no transport inhibitors added. Thawed cells were rested overnight and then stimulated in R10 medium with CD28/CD49d costimulation. The IE-1 peptide library consisted of 15-amino-acid peptides overlapping by 11 amino acids. Each time point was barcoded using BD Single-Cell Multiplexing Kit Sample Tags, after which the barcoded samples were pooled and stained with oligo-conjugated anti-CD45RA plus sorting antibodies. A BD FACSAria III was used to sort CMV-responsive CD8+CD137+ and CD4+CD154+ T cells at 4-way purity. Blood samples were drawn into EDTA vacutainers and processed by Ficoll gradient within 1-24 hours. V loses 0 bases of germline sequence and J loses 4 bases, and the interval between the two ends is 6 bases. CDR1 and CDR2 are drawn from the germline V gene: MNHEY, SVGAGI. The cysteine opens and the phenylalanine closes a CDR3 of 13 amino acids. Only the CDR3 part of the read is kept: 39 bases, read in frame from the first base.

Libraries were built with single-cell sequencing. Sequenced using an Illumina NovaSeq 6000. The BD Rhapsody Targeted mRNA and AbSeq Reagent Kit was used in a microwell format for cell capture and library preparation. Libraries covered TCR, sample tags, AbSeq, and targeted mRNA from the Human T-Cell Expression Panel plus custom TOX and TOX2 primers. An Illumina NovaSeq was used to sequence the libraries. On the authors' methods: The analysis covered about 10,000 cells in total, of which 7076 were CD8 T cells and some 4,000 were CD8 T cells with an identifiable TCR CDR3. Raw data were processed with the BD Rhapsody Targeted Analysis Pipeline with V(D)J processing on the Seven Bridges Genomics platform. Quality control, Sample Tag demultiplexing with Lex-BDSMK, clone identification with VDJ Explorer, and Seurat clustering were all done in SeqGeq 1.6.0. Clones comprising <1% of CD8 T cells were considered non-expanded; clones comprising >2.5% of the sample were considered clonal expansions. TCRdb cleaned the public reads at Q25 with fastp, built clones with MiXCR and kept in-frame beta chains. Each record represents a unique CDR3 protein, reported with the most common genes and DNA among its rows. These V and J calls are TCRdb output, not the study's own analysis. The sample table contains approximately 22,000 distinct CDR3 sequences; only one count was recorded for roughly a third of them. Around a quarter of the sample is in the top ten clones.

This clonotype showed up many times. Its antigen is not yet known. Per-nucleotide qualities are absent, and no much larger clonotype sits a single base away. In this chain, TRBV6-5 is recombined with TRBJ1-2; the D gene cannot be resolved reliably. This material consisted of CMV peptide-activated CD4+ and CD8+ T cells sorted from blood, taken at five time points, pooled. Reading the label with the study, this specimen's cell subset or site is: sorted CD8+CD137+ and CD4+CD154+ T cells after about 13 h CMV IE-1 peptide stimulation. The sequence was obtained from a female donor who had a heart transplant and CMV viremia. Read as DNA, the sequence is TGTGCCAGCAGTTACTCGCGCAGCTATGGCTACACCTTC. The translation is CASSYSRSYGYTF.